This TCR beta chain was sequenced for a study of beta chain features in type 1 diabetes. Study-wide background: Across the samples, approximately 98,000,000 sorted cells were examined in total. General study findings and limits: A pattern of fewer insertions and more deletions at VDJ junctions was seen in type 1 diabetes patients.

The CDR3 is made up of 13 amino acids. In germline, CDR1 is LGHNA, CDR2 YSLEER. With 0 bases removed from V and 8 bases from J, the gap between germline ends came to 10 bases. The sequenced template was cDNA made from the entire isolated RNA. Assay: immunoSEQ multiplex PCR; the TCRdb copy retains only in-frame clones and omits some. The sample consists of under 800,000 clones, around 16% of them appearing once. Comments on this clone: Its target is unknown.

V and J are TRBV4-3 and TRBJ1-1; the D is unclear. The origin of this receptor is a young man in good health. Sequencing was done on a sample of naive CD4+ T cells from blood. For the CDR3, the DNA is TGCGCCAGCAGCCAAGATTTCGGACTCGAAGCTTTCTTT. It codes for CASSQDFGLEAFF.